This passage covers 18 T cell receptor beta chains from one sample sequenced in a study of shared clonotypes between healthy human individuals. Sequenced by immunoSEQ multiplex PCR; TCRdb stores in-frame clones only, minus some. The data hold approximately 2.5 million clones, with approximately 90% observed a single time. Material: naive CD4+ T cells sorted from blood. Subset indicated: CD45RA+ positively selected. The receptor source for this set is a man between 18 and 35 years old in good health.

CDR3 sequence reads: CASSLVPDRVTYEQYF. The CDR3 nucleotides read TGCGCCAGCAGCCTAGTGCCAGACAGGGTCACCTACGAGCAGTACTTC. J is TRBJ2-7 and V is TRBV5-1; 7 bases are a match to TRBD1. Germline lookup yields CDR1 SGHRS and CDR2 YFSETQ. The V segment lost 4 bases and the J segment 2 bases; nucleotides outside the gene matches: 12. The CDR3 runs to 16 residues.

The chain joins TRBV30 to TRBJ1-1; TRBD1 is a possible D gene (5 bases). CDR1 is GTSNPN, CDR2 SVGIG, per germline (reference sequence). The CDR3 runs 14 residues. The V end was cut by 4 bases, the J end by 4 bases, with 16 bases between. The CDR3 spells CAWKEPGGITEAFF. CDR3 nucleotide sequence: TGTGCCTGGAAAGAACCGGGGGGGATCACTGAAGCTTTCTTT.

In this sample, this clone turned up once. CDR3 in amino acids: CASSPGIYNEQFF. Written as DNA, the CDR3 is TGTGCCAGCAGCCCCGGAATTTACAATGAGCAGTTCTTC. The chain combines TRBV7-3 with TRBJ2-1; D is uncertain. The CDR3 loop spans 13 amino acids. V was pared by 5 bases and J by 4 bases, with 9 bases between. The germline CDR1 and CDR2 sequences are SGHTA and FQGTGA.

The chain couples TRBV6-5 to TRBJ1-2, with D perhaps matching TRBD1 (5 bases). The CDR3 loop spans 15 amino acids. Trimming took 7 bases from V and 5 from J, leaving 20 bases between them. Looked up from germline, CDR1 is MNHEY and CDR2 is SVGAGI. CDR3 amino acids: CASTQRGTGWYGYTF. DNA for the CDR3: TGTGCCAGCACCCAGCGAGGGACTGGCTGGTATGGCTACACCTTC.

This clone was detected only once. The V call is TRBV5-1, the J call TRBJ2-1; weak D call: TRBD2 (5 bases). Per germline, CDR1 SGHRS and CDR2 YFSETQ. This CDR3 contains 17 residues. Deletions cut 4 bases from V and 1 base from J, with 18 bases between. The CDR3 DNA sequence: TGCGCCAGCAGCACCATACGGGAAGGCTTTTCCTACAATGAGCAGTTCTTC. This translates into CASSTIREGFSYNEQFF.

The V and J genes are TRBV7-6 and TRBJ2-2; D might be TRBD2 (6 bases). V was clipped by 7 bases and J by 4 bases, with 19 bases between them. This CDR3 is 16 amino acids long. The germline CDR1 and CDR2 sequences are SGHVS and FNYEAQ. The chain's CDR3 is CASTDLGGRGTGELFF. In DNA form, the CDR3 reads TGTGCCAGCACCGACCTGGGGGGTAGGGGCACCGGGGAGCTGTTTTTT.

The chain combines TRBV18 with TRBJ1-2; unclear D gene. CDR3 size: 14 residues. V shed 6 bases and J shed 3 bases, with 14 bases lying between them. Germline CDR1 is KGHSH and CDR2 is LQKENI. The CDR3 spells CASSPSLDYYGYTF. The CDR3 DNA sequence: TGTGCCAGCTCGCCGAGTTTGGATTACTATGGCTACACCTTC.

The rearrangement uses TRBV2 and TRBJ1-2, with a possible D match to TRBD1 (5 bases). Looked up from germline, CDR1 is SNHLY and CDR2 is FYNNEI. Trimming left V 2 bases short and J 6 bases short, with 13 bases between. The CDR3 runs to 14 residues. Written as DNA, the CDR3 is TGTGCCAGCAGTGAATCGGGGGGTTTCAATGGCTACACCTTC. It codes for CASSESGGFNGYTF.

The chain combines TRBV27 with TRBJ1-6, with a tentative D call TRBD1 (6 bases). The germline V gene encodes CDR1 MNHEY and CDR2 SMNVEV (reference sequence). Trimming removed 6 bases at V and 8 bases at J, with 20 bases between. The CDR3 spans 16 residues. The CDR3 here is CASRIWVTGRDSPLHF. The CDR3 DNA is TGTGCCAGCAGAATCTGGGTGACAGGTCGGGATTCACCCCTCCACTTT.

The rearrangement uses TRBV2 and TRBJ1-4; no reliable D call. Germline CDR1 is SNHLY and CDR2 is FYNNEI. Trimming left V 8 bases short and J 5 bases short, with 9 bases between. The CDR3 is 12 residues long. The chain's CDR3 is CASLQVNEKLFF. As DNA, the CDR3 is TGTGCCAGCCTTCAGGTGAATGAAAAACTGTTTTTT.

V usage is TRBV7-6 and J usage is TRBJ2-7; possible D gene TRBD2, 7 bases. This CDR3 comprises 17 residues. CDR1 and CDR2 (germline): SGHVS, FNYEAQ. Trimming took 5 bases from V and 7 from J, leaving 27 bases between them. The CDR3 is CASSKKGGPGEGEEQYF. In nucleotides, the CDR3 is TGTGCCAGCAGCAAAAAGGGGGGCCCGGGGGAGGGTGAAGAGCAGTACTTC. The full variable domain, rest sourced from reference TRBV7-6 and TRBJ2-7, is GAGVSQSPRYKVTKRGQDVALRCDPISGHVSLYWYRQALGQGPEFLTYFNYEAQQDKSGLPNDRFSAERPEGSISTLTIQRTEQRDSAMYRCASSKKGGPGEGEEQYFGPGTRLTVT.

The genes are TRBV5-1 and TRBJ2-3; 11 bases are shared with TRBD2. This CDR3 is built from 17 residues. Trimming cost V 3 bases and J 0 bases; bases outside gene matches: 6. Germline V lookup: CDR1 SGHRS, CDR2 YFSETQ. CDR3 loop: CASSCPGTSGSTDTQYF. The CDR3 DNA is TGCGCCAGCAGCTGCCCCGGGACTAGCGGTAGCACAGATACGCAGTATTTT. Drawing the rest from reference TRBV5-1 and TRBJ2-3, the complete variable domain is KAGVTQTPRYLIKTRGQQVTLSCSPISGHRSVSWYQQTPGQGLQFLFEYFSETQRNKGNFPGRFSGRQFSNSRSEMNVSTLELGDSALYLCASSCPGTSGSTDTQYFGPGTRLTVL.

The chain couples TRBV11-2 to TRBJ1-1; tentative D call: TRBD1 (6 bases). V shed 0 bases and J shed 1 base, with 12 bases lying between them. Germline V gene data show CDR1 as SGHAT and CDR2 as FQNNGV. This CDR3 comprises 16 residues. The CDR3 DNA reads TGTGCCAGCAGCTTAGATTTACAGGGAAGGAACACTGAAGCTTTCTTT. Protein sequence: CASSLDLQGRNTEAFF.

This rearrangement joins TRBV30 to TRBJ2-5; tentatively, D is TRBD1 or TRBD2 (5 bases each). Trimming pared 4 bases from V and 7 bases from J, leaving 22 bases between. Germline V gives CDR1 GTSNPN, CDR2 SVGIG (reference sequence). The CDR3 has 15 amino acids. The CDR3 coding sequence is TGTGCCTGGATTCTGGACTCCGATAGCCAGGGGACCCAGTACTTC. Its protein is CAWILDSDSQGTQYF.

The genes are TRBV7-9 and TRBJ2-2; 10 nucleotides align to TRBD1. V shed 1 base, J shed 4 bases, and the junction held 6 bases outside the gene matches. This CDR3 region has 17 residues. CDR1 SEHNR and CDR2 FQNEAQ come from the germline V gene (reference sequence). Written as DNA, the CDR3 is TGTGCCAGCAGCTTAGGGCTCGGGACAGGGGTCACCGGGGAGCTGTTTTTT. Its translation is CASSLGLGTGVTGELFF.

In nucleotides, the CDR3 is TGTGCCATCAGAGACTCGGGCACGAACACTGAAGCTTTCTTT. It yields the protein CAIRDSGTNTEAFF. The rearrangement uses TRBV10-3 and TRBJ1-1; D gene uncertain. Trimming removed 6 bases at V and 1 base at J, with 12 bases between. The CDR3 is 14 amino acids. The germline V gene has CDR1 ENHRY and CDR2 SYGVKD.

This clone has only a few counts. This CDR3 is also generated by other DNA sequences in the sample. This chain connects TRBV2 to TRBJ1-2, with D tentatively TRBD1 (5 bases). V was clipped by 2 bases and J by 4 bases, with 8 bases between them. Germline loops: CDR1 SNHLY, CDR2 FYNNEI. This CDR3 comprises 13 residues. CDR3: CASSEQGSYGYTF. In nucleotides, the CDR3 is TGTGCCAGCAGTGAACAGGGATCCTATGGCTACACCTTC.

The chain uses TRBV6-1 and TRBJ1-5; a possible D gene is TRBD1 (5 bases). This CDR3 comprises 14 residues. CDR1 and CDR2 (germline): MNHNS, SASEGT. Trimming stripped 8 bases from V and 2 bases from J, with 13 bases between. The CDR3, as DNA: TGTGCCAGCCGTGGGGGAGGGGGCAATCAGCCCCAGCATTTT. This gives the protein CASRGGGGNQPQHF.